A selection of T cell receptor beta chains follows, all from one sample in a study of response to subunit inactivated influenza vaccine. MiXCR was run by TCRdb on the RT-PCR reads, yielding one entry per CDR3 protein. The table lists fewer than 750,000 distinct CDR3 sequences, 13% to 15% of them singletons. This specimen consisted of PBMCs from blood, obtained 11 to 12 days after vaccination. All receptors derive from a man aged 45-65 years who received an inactivated influenza vaccine. The CDR3 runs from the conserved cysteine through the conserved F or W. Fields, in order: CDR3 protein, CDR3 DNA, D gene, clone size, V gene, J gene. The D gene is left open where the match is weak. Only part of the rows carry a size: once, few, many, or a class if the clone is expanded.

cdr3_aa: CASSLGAVMETQYF
cdr3_nt: TGTGCCAGCAGTTTAGGAGCCGTTATGGAGACCCAGTACTTC
d_call: NA
clone_size: few
v_call: TRBV12-3/TRBV12-4
j_call: TRBJ2-5

cdr3_aa: CASSLDRSMNTEAFF
cdr3_nt: TGTGCCAGCAGTTTAGACAGATCGATGAACACTGAAGCTTTCTTT
d_call: NA
clone_size: NA
v_call: TRBV12-3/TRBV12-4
j_call: TRBJ1-1

cdr3_aa: CASSQALGEYEQYF
cdr3_nt: TGTGCCAGCTCACAAGCCTTGGGTGAATACGAGCAGTACTTC
d_call: NA
clone_size: NA
v_call: TRBV18
j_call: TRBJ2-7

cdr3_aa: CASSHSSGSTDTQYF
cdr3_nt: TGTGCCAGCAGCCACTCTAGCGGTAGCACAGATACGCAGTATTTT
d_call: TRBD2
clone_size: few
v_call: TRBV3-1
j_call: TRBJ2-3

cdr3_aa: CSARTGVHPYEQYF
cdr3_nt: TGCAGTGCTAGGACCGGGGTCCACCCCTACGAGCAGTACTTC
d_call: NA
clone_size: many
v_call: TRBV20-1
j_call: TRBJ2-7

cdr3_aa: CSARIESWAANNTEAFF
cdr3_nt: TGCAGTGCTAGGATTGAAAGCTGGGCAGCCAACAACACTGAAGCTTTCTTT
d_call: NA
clone_size: few
v_call: TRBV20-1
j_call: TRBJ1-1

cdr3_aa: CASSVEDRGYEQYF
cdr3_nt: TGTGCCAGCAGCGTAGAGGACAGGGGGTACGAGCAGTACTTC
d_call: TRBD1
clone_size: NA
v_call: TRBV9
j_call: TRBJ2-7

cdr3_aa: CASSLETGKGSEQYF
cdr3_nt: TGCGCCAGCAGCTTGGAGACAGGGAAAGGATCCGAGCAGTACTTC
d_call: TRBD1
clone_size: once
v_call: TRBV5-1
j_call: TRBJ2-7

cdr3_aa: CASSPHSGTQYF
cdr3_nt: TGTGCCAGCAGCCCACACTCTGGTACGCAGTATTTT
d_call: NA
clone_size: NA
v_call: TRBV7-2
j_call: TRBJ2-3

cdr3_aa: CASRSQGIPFF
cdr3_nt: TGTGCCAGCAGGTCTCAGGGGATTCCGTTCTTC
d_call: NA
clone_size: few
v_call: TRBV28
j_call: TRBJ2-1

cdr3_aa: CSATNRGLYEQYF
cdr3_nt: TGCAGTGCAACTAACAGGGGGTTGTACGAGCAGTACTTC
d_call: TRBD1
clone_size: NA
v_call: TRBV20-1
j_call: TRBJ2-7

cdr3_aa: CASSYGGTGVEQYF
cdr3_nt: TGTGCCAGCAGTTACGGAGGGACAGGGGTTGAGCAGTACTTC
d_call: TRBD1
clone_size: NA
v_call: TRBV6-5
j_call: TRBJ2-7

cdr3_aa: CASSLEARATYNEQFF
cdr3_nt: TGCGCCAGCAGCTTGGAAGCCAGGGCAACCTACAATGAGCAGTTCTTC
d_call: NA
clone_size: NA
v_call: TRBV5-1
j_call: TRBJ2-1

cdr3_aa: CASSQEPTPASGGASTDTQYF
cdr3_nt: TGCGCCAGCAGCCAAGAACCCACCCCGGCTAGCGGGGGAGCTAGCACAGATACGCAGTATTTT
d_call: TRBD2
clone_size: NA
v_call: TRBV4-1
j_call: TRBJ2-3

cdr3_aa: CASKERGRNTIYF
cdr3_nt: TGCGCCAGCAAGGAGAGGGGCCGAAACACCATATATTTT
d_call: NA
clone_size: NA
v_call: TRBV10-2
j_call: TRBJ1-3

cdr3_aa: CASSYWDLRLNTEAFF
cdr3_nt: TGTGCCAGCAGTTACTGGGACTTACGATTGAACACTGAAGCTTTCTTT
d_call: NA
clone_size: few
v_call: TRBV6-5
j_call: TRBJ1-1

cdr3_aa: CASSSFDRANEQFF
cdr3_nt: TGCGCCAGCAGCTCCTTTGACAGGGCGAATGAGCAGTTCTTC
d_call: TRBD1
clone_size: NA
v_call: TRBV5-1
j_call: TRBJ2-1

cdr3_aa: CASSHPYLGVNEQFF
cdr3_nt: TGTGCCAGCAGCCATCCCTACTTGGGGGTCAATGAGCAGTTCTTC
d_call: NA
clone_size: few
v_call: TRBV7-9
j_call: TRBJ2-1

cdr3_aa: CASSVRLAGNTGELFF
cdr3_nt: TGTGCCAGCAGCGTAAGACTAGCGGGCAACACCGGGGAGCTGTTTTTT
d_call: TRBD2
clone_size: few
v_call: TRBV9
j_call: TRBJ2-2

cdr3_aa: CAWSVSVNTGELFF
cdr3_nt: TGTGCCTGGAGTGTTTCGGTGAACACCGGGGAGCTGTTTTTT
d_call: NA
clone_size: few
v_call: TRBV30
j_call: TRBJ2-2

cdr3_aa: CASSQWRAYNEQFF
cdr3_nt: TGTGCCAGCAGCCAATGGCGGGCATACAATGAGCAGTTCTTC
d_call: NA
clone_size: NA
v_call: TRBV3-1
j_call: TRBJ2-1

cdr3_aa: CASSQETGGWNEQFF
cdr3_nt: TGCGCCAGCAGCCAAGAGACAGGGGGCTGGAATGAGCAGTTCTTC
d_call: TRBD1
clone_size: NA
v_call: TRBV4-1
j_call: TRBJ2-1

cdr3_aa: CASSAQRSSYNEQFF
cdr3_nt: TGTGCCAGCAGCGCCCAGCGGAGCTCCTACAATGAGCAGTTCTTC
d_call: NA
clone_size: NA
v_call: TRBV7-3
j_call: TRBJ2-1

cdr3_aa: CAWTPGGANTEAFF
cdr3_nt: TGTGCCTGGACCCCCGGTGGGGCGAACACTGAAGCTTTCTTT
d_call: NA
clone_size: NA
v_call: TRBV30
j_call: TRBJ1-1

cdr3_aa: CSARDSPGAKNIQYF
cdr3_nt: TGCAGTGCTAGAGATTCCCCAGGGGCCAAAAACATTCAGTACTTC
d_call: NA
clone_size: few
v_call: TRBV20-1
j_call: TRBJ2-4

cdr3_aa: CASSYSSFYEQYF
cdr3_nt: TGTGCCAGCAGTTACTCCAGTTTCTACGAGCAGTACTTC
d_call: NA
clone_size: NA
v_call: TRBV6-2/TRBV6-3
j_call: TRBJ2-7

cdr3_aa: CASSPRRGDEQYF
cdr3_nt: TGTGCCAGCAGCCCACGGCGGGGTGACGAGCAGTACTTC
d_call: NA
clone_size: many
v_call: TRBV4-2
j_call: TRBJ2-7

cdr3_aa: CASSLIYRDGTEAFF
cdr3_nt: TGTGCCAGCAGCTTAATATATAGGGATGGCACTGAAGCTTTCTTT
d_call: NA
clone_size: few
v_call: TRBV11-2
j_call: TRBJ1-1

cdr3_aa: CASSVQSGYEQFF
cdr3_nt: TGTGCCAGCAGCGTACAGTCGGGGTATGAGCAGTTCTTC
d_call: NA
clone_size: NA
v_call: TRBV9
j_call: TRBJ2-1

cdr3_aa: CASSQGDEQFF
cdr3_nt: TGTGCCAGCAGCCAAGGGGATGAGCAGTTCTTC
d_call: NA
clone_size: few
v_call: TRBV3-1
j_call: TRBJ2-1

cdr3_aa: CASSQAPADSGNTIYF
cdr3_nt: TGCGCCAGCAGCCAAGCTCCGGCGGACTCTGGAAACACCATATATTTT
d_call: NA
clone_size: few
v_call: TRBV4-3
j_call: TRBJ1-3

cdr3_aa: CSARDGMGYGYTF
cdr3_nt: TGCAGTGCTAGGGACGGCATGGGATATGGCTACACCTTC
d_call: NA
clone_size: few
v_call: TRBV20-1
j_call: TRBJ1-2

cdr3_aa: CASTEAANTGELFF
cdr3_nt: TGTGCCAGCACAGAGGCCGCGAACACCGGGGAGCTGTTTTTT
d_call: NA
clone_size: few
v_call: TRBV6-1
j_call: TRBJ2-2

cdr3_aa: CASRPWGAGELFF
cdr3_nt: TGTGCCAGTAGACCGTGGGGGGCGGGGGAGCTGTTTTTT
d_call: NA
clone_size: few
v_call: TRBV19
j_call: TRBJ2-2

cdr3_aa: CASSQLAGEIDEQFF
cdr3_nt: TGTGCCAGCAGCCAATTAGCGGGAGAGATCGATGAGCAGTTCTTC
d_call: TRBD2
clone_size: NA
v_call: TRBV4-2
j_call: TRBJ2-1

cdr3_aa: CASSYSTSVGSYEQYF
cdr3_nt: TGTGCCAGCAGTTACTCGACTAGCGTTGGGTCCTACGAGCAGTACTTC
d_call: TRBD2
clone_size: NA
v_call: TRBV6-2/TRBV6-3
j_call: TRBJ2-7

cdr3_aa: CASSLEGQGEQYF
cdr3_nt: TGCGCCAGCAGCTTGGAGGGACAGGGCGAGCAGTACTTC
d_call: TRBD1
clone_size: few
v_call: TRBV5-1
j_call: TRBJ2-7